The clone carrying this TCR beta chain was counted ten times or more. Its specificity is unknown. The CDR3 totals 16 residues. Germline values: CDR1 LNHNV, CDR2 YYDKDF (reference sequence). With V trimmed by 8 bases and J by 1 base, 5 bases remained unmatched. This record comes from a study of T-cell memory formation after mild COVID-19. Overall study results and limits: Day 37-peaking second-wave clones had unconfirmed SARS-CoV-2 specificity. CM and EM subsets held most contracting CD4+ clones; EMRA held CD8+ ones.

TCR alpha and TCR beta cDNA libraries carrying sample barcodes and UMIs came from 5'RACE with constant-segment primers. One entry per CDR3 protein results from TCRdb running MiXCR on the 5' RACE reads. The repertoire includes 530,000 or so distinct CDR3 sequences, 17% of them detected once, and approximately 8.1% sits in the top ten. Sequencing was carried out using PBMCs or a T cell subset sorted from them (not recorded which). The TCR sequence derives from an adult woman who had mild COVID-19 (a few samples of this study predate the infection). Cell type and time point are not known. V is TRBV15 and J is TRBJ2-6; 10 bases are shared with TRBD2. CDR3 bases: TGTGCCACCTCCAGCGGGGGGGCATCTGGGGCCAACGTCCTGACTTTC. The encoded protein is CATSSGGASGANVLTF.